A selection of T cell receptor beta chains follows, all from one sample in a study of cytomegalovirus exposure and HLA in healthy donors. Using immunoSEQ multiplex PCR, the repertoire was profiled, and TCRdb retains in-frame clones only, with some absent. Among some 130,000 clones listed, roughly 80% were seen once. What was sequenced was PBMCs. Receptors originate from a male donor in good health and CMV-seropositive. The conserved cysteine and the conserved F or W are not part of the CDR3 here.

TRBV19,ATHGLAGWTGELF
TRBV6-5,ASRNLVLDEQF
TRBV28,ASFPGQTFPGNTIY
TRBV7-2,ASRFGAGLNEQF
TRBV19,ASSRLEGSRNTIY
TRBV19,ASSTGGIETQY
TRBV7-6,ASSPGAGNTIY
TRBV19,ASQQGMDQPQH
TRBV7-8,ASSTHRVGSSNQPQH
TRBV9,ASSPGRDRGYGYT
TRBV9,ASSVGVLDAGELF
TRBV11-2,ASSLTGRETQY
TRBV6-6,ASRGTSGRSNEQF
TRBV11-1,ASTDNPAGVPYEQY
TRBV5-4,ASSATGGGNEQF
TRBV7-9,SSSLAATGGYT
TRBV5-1,ASSPAGPISSGRAGEQF
TRBV7-2,ANQEGSGTSGEQF
TRBV28,ATLTGTSSTYEQY
TRBV11-1,ASSLAAQGAPYEQY
TRBV27,ASSLSRENTGELF
TRBV30,AWSTRQVLAF
TRBV10-3,AIRGDRESYEQY
TRBV7-3,ASSFGGRDAF
TRBV28,ASSFTGTHQPQH
TRBV5-4,ASSATRQVEGYT
TRBV6-1,ASRRVTAEAF
TRBV7-2,ASSQTGYEAAF
TRBV4-2,ASSPRGGRSGNEQF
TRBV30,AWSVKGDQPQH
TRBV19,ASSTRLGDTEAF
TRBV28,ASLWGALSYEQY
TRBV2,ASSQGTSGVYEQY
TRBV6-6,ASSYSADRHSYEQY
TRBV28,ASRAGENYGYT
TRBV29-1,SVGTTRGWTGELF
TRBV19,ASSSTRTSDTQY
TRBV11-2,AIGLAGGTDTQY
TRBV11-2,ASSLGRGLSYNEQF
TRBV21-1,ASSKALGAGNEQF
TRBV6-5,ASSWTSGVREQY
TRBV18,ASSPYAGVREQF
TRBV5-4,ASSAGTSGRSNSQY
TRBV20-1,SARPEETQY
TRBV7-9,ASSSQGGVGTDTQY
TRBV29-1,SAGGTGELF
TRBV19,ASSIEGTGSNYGYT